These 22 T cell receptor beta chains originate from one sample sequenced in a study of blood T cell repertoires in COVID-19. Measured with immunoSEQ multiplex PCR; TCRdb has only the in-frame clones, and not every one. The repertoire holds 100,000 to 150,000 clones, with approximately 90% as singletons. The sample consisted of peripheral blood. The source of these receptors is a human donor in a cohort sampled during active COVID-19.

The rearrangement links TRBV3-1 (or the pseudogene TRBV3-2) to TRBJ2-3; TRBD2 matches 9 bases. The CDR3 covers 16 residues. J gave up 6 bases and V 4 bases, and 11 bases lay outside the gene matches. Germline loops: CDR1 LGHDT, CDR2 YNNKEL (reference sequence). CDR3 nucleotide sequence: TGTGCCAGCAGCCCCAAATGGCGGGAGGGCTCTGATACGCAGTATTTT. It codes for CASSPKWREGSDTQYF.

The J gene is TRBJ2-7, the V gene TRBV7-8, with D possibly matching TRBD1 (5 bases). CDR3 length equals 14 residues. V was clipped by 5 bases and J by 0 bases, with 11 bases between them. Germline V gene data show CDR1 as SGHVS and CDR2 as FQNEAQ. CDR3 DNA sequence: TGTGCCAGCAGCGGCGCGGACACCTCCTACGAGCAGTACTTC. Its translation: CASSGADTSYEQYF. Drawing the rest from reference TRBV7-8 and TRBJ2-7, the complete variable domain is GAGVSQSPRYKVAKRGQDVALRCDPISGHVSLFWYQQALGQGPEFLTYFQNEAQLDKSGLPSDRFFAERPEGSVSTLKIQRTQQEDSAVYLCASSGADTSYEQYFGPGTRLTVT.

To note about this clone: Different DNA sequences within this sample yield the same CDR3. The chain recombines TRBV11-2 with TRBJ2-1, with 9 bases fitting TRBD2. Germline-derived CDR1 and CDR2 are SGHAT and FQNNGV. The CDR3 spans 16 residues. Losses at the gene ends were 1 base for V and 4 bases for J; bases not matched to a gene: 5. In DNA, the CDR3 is TGTGCCAGCAGCTTAGTGACTAGCGGCTCTTACAATGAGCAGTTCTTC. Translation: CASSLVTSGSYNEQFF.

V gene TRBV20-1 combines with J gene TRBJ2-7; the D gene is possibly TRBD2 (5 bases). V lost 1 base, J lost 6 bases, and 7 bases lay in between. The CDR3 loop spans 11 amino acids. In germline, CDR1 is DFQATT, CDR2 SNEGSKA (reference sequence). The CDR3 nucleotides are TGCAGTGCTAGAGGTCTAGCCGAGCAGTACTTC. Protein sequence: CSARGLAEQYF.

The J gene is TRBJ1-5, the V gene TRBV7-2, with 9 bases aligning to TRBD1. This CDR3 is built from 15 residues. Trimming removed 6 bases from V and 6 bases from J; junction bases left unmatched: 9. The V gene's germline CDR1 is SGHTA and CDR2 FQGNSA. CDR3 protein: CASRIDRGAGQPQHF. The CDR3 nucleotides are TGTGCCAGCAGGATTGACAGGGGGGCCGGTCAGCCCCAGCATTTT.

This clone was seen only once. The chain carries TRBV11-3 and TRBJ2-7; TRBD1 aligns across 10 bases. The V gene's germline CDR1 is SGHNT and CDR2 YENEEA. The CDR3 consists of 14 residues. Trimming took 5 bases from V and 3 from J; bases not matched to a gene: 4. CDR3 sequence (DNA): TGTGCCAGCAGCCCACGGGACAGGGGCTACGAGCAGTACTTC. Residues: CASSPRDRGYEQYF.

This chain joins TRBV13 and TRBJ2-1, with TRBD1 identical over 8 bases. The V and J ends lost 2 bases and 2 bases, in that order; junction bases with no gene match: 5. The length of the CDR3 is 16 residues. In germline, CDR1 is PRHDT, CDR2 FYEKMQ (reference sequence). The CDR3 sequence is CASSLLSGGPYNEQFF. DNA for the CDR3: TGTGCCAGCAGCTTACTATCAGGGGGCCCCTACAATGAGCAGTTCTTC. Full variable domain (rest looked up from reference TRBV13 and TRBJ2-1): AAGVIQSPRHLIKEKRETATLKCYPIPRHDTVYWYQQGPGQDPQFLISFYEKMQSDKGSIPDRFSAQQFSDYHSELNMSSLELGDSALYFCASSLLSGGPYNEQFFGPGTRLTVL.

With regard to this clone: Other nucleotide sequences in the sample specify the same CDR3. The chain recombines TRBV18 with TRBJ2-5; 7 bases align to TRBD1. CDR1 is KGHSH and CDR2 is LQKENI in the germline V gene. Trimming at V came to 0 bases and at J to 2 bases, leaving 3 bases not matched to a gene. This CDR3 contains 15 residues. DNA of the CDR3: TGTGCCAGCTCACCACCCGACAGGGCTCAAGAGACCCAGTACTTC. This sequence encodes CASSPPDRAQETQYF.

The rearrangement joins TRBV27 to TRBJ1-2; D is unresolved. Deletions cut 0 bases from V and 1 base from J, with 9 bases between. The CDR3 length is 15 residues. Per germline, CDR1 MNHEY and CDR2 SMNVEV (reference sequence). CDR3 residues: CASSLSFYSNYGYTF. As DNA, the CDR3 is TGTGCCAGCAGTTTATCCTTCTACAGTAACTATGGCTACACCTTC.

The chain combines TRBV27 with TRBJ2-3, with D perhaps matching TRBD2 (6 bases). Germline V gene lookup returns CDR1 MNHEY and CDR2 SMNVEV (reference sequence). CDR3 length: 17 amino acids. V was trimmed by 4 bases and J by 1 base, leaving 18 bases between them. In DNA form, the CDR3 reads TGTGCCAGCAGTTCCTTGTGGGGAGGAGGAGGCACAGATACGCAGTATTTT. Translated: CASSSLWGGGGTDTQYF.

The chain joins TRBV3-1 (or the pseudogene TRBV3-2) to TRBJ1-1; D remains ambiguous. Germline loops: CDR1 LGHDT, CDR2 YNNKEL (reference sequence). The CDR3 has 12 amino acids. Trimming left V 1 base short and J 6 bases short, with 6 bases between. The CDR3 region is CASSQAGSEAFF. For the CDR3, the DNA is TGTGCCAGCAGCCAAGCCGGTTCTGAAGCTTTCTTT.

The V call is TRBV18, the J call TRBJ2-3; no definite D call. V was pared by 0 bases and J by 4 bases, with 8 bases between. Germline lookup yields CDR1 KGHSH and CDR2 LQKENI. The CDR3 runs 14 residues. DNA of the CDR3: TGTGCCAGCTCACCACCGTCGACTCCAGATACGCAGTATTTT. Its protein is CASSPPSTPDTQYF. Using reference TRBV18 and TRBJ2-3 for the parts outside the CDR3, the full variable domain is NAGVMQNPRHLVRRRGQEARLRCSPMKGHSHVYWYRQLPEEGLKFMVYLQKENIIDESGMPKERFSAEFPKEGPSILRIQQVVRGDSAAYFCASSPPSTPDTQYFGPGTRLTVL.

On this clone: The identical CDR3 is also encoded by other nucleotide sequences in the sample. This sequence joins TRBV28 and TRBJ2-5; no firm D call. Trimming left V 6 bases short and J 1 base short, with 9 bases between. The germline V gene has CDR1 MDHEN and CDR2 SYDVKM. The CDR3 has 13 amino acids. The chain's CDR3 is CASRPRSQETQYF. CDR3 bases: TGTGCCAGCAGGCCCCGGTCCCAAGAGACCCAGTACTTC. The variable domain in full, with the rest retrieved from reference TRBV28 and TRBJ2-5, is DVKVTQSSRYLVKRTGEKVFLECVQDMDHENMFWYRQDPGLGLRLIYFSYDVKMKEKGDIPEGYSVSREKKERFSLILESASTNQTSMYLCASRPRSQETQYFGPGTRLLVL.

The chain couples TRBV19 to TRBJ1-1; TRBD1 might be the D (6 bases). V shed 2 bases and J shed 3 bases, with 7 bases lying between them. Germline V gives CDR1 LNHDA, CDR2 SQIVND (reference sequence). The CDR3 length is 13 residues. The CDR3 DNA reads TGTGCCAGTAGTATAAAGGGGGACACTGAAGCTTTCTTT. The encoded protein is CASSIKGDTEAFF.

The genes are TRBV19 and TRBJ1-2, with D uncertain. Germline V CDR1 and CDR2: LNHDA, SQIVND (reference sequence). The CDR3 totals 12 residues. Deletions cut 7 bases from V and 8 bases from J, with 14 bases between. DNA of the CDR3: TGTGCCAGTATGGTCGGGAATTACGGCTACACCTTC. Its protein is CASMVGNYGYTF.

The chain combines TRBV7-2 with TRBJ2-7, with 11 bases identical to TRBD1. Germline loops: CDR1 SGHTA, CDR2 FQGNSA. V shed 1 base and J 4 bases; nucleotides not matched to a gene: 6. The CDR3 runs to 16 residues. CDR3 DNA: TGTGCCAGCAGCTTAGTAGGGACAGGGGGAAGGTACGAGCAGTACTTC. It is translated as CASSLVGTGGRYEQYF.

The CDR3 DNA follows: TGTGCCAGCTACAGGGATCTGGACAATGAGCAGTTCTTC. It encodes CASYRDLDNEQFF. The V gene is TRBV9, the J gene TRBJ2-1; D is possibly TRBD1 (6 bases). CDR3 length: 13 residues. The germline V gene has CDR1 SGDLS and CDR2 YYNGEE. Trimming pared 7 bases from V and 5 bases from J, leaving 13 bases between.

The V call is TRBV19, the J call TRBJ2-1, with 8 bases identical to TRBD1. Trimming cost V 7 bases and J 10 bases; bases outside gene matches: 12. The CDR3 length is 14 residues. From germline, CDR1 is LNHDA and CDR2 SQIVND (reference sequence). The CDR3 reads CASTPGTGFQEQFF. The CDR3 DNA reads TGTGCCAGTACCCCCGGGACAGGATTTCAGGAGCAGTTCTTC.

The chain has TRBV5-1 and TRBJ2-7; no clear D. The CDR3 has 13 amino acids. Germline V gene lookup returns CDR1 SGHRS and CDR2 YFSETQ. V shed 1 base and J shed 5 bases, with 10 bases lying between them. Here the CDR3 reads CASSLTVADEQYF. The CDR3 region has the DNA TGCGCCAGCAGCTTGACAGTGGCCGACGAGCAGTACTTC.

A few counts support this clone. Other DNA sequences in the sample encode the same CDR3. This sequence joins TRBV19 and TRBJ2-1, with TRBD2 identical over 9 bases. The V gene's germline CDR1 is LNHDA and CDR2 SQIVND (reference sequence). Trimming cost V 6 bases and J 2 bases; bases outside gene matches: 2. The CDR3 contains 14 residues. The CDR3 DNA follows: TGTGCCAGTAGGACTAGCGGTACCTACAATGAGCAGTTCTTC. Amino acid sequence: CASRTSGTYNEQFF.

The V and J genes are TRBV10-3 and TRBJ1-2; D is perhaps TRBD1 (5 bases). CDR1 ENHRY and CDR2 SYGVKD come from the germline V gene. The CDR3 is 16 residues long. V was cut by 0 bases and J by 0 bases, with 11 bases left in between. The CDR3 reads CAISESEGAPNYGYTF. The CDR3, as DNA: TGTGCCATCAGTGAGTCGGAAGGGGCCCCTAACTATGGCTACACCTTC.

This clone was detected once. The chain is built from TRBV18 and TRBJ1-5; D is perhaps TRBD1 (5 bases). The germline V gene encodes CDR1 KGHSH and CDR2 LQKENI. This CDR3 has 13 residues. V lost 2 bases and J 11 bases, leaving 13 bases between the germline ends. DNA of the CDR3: TGTGCCAGCTCACCAGGTCTCAGGGAGGCCCAGCATTTT. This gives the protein CASSPGLREAQHF.